The 2 T cell receptor beta chains below were found in one sample sequenced in a study of shared clonotypes between healthy human individuals. Naive CD8 cells lacked CD45RO and underwent positive selection for CCR7, leaving out terminally differentiated effector memory CD45RA+ cells. TCRdb keeps only in-frame clones here, not all; method: immunoSEQ multiplex PCR. The table lists hundreds of thousands of clones, approximately 92% of them singletons. Sequencing was carried out using naive CD8+ T cells sorted from blood. The origin of the receptors is a man under 40 in good health.

The chain carries TRBV27 and TRBJ2-5, with D tentatively TRBD2 (5 bases). This CDR3 is built from 12 residues. The germline CDR1 and CDR2 sequences are MNHEY and SMNVEV (reference sequence). Trimming took 6 bases from V and 10 from J, leaving 15 bases between them. The CDR3 region is CASSRPGDFQYF. CDR3 bases: TGTGCCAGCAGCAGACCCGGGGATTTCCAGTACTTC.

The chain combines TRBV27 with TRBJ2-7, with D perhaps TRBD2 (5 bases). CDR1 and CDR2 from the germline V gene are MNHEY and SMNVEV (reference sequence). Deletions cut 2 bases from V and 3 bases from J, with 11 bases between. This CDR3 region has 14 residues. The CDR3 nucleotides read TGTGCCAGCAGTTTAGTGGGAGTCAACTACGAGCAGTACTTC. It yields the protein CASSLVGVNYEQYF.